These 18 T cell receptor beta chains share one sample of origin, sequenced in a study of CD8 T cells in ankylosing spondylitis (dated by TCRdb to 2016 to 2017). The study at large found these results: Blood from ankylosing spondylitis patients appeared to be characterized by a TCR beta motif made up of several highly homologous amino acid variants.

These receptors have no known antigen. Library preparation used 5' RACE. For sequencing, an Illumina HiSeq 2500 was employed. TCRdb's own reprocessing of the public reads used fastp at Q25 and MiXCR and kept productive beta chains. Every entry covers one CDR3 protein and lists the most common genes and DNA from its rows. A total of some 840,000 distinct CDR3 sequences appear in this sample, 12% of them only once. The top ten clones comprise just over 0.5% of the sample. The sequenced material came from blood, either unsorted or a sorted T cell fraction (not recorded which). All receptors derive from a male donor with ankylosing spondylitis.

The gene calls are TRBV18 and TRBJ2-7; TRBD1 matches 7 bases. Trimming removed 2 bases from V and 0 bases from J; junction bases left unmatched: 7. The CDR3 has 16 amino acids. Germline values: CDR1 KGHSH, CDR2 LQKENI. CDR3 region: CASSPGVGQLSYEQYF. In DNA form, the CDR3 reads TGTGCCAGCTCACCAGGAGTGGGACAGCTCTCCTACGAGCAGTACTTC.

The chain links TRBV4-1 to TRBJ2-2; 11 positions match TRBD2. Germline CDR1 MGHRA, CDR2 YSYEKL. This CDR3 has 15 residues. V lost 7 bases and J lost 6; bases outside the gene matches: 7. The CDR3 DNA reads TGCGCCAGCACCGGGACTAGCGGAGTGGCCGGGGAGCTGTTTTTT. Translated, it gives CASTGTSGVAGELFF.

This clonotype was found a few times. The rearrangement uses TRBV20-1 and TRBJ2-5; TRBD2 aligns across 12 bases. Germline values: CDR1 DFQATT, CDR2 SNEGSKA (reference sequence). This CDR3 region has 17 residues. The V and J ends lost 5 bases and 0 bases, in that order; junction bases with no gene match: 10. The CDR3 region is CSAPLLAGGRNQETQYF. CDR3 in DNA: TGCAGTGCTCCCCTCCTAGCGGGGGGGCGAAACCAAGAGACCCAGTACTTC.

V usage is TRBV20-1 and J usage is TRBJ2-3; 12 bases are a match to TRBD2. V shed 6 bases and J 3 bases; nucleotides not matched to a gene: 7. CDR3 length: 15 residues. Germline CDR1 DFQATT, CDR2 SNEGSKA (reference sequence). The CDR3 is CSATTSGGPTDTQYF. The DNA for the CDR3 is TGCAGTGCGACTACTAGCGGGGGGCCGACAGATACGCAGTATTTT.

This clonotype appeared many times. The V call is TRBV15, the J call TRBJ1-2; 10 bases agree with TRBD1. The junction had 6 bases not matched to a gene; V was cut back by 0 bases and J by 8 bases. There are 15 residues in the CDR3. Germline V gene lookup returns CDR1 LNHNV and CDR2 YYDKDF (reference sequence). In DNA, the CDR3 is TGTGCCACCAGCAGAGATCGGGGACAGGGGTACGGCTACACCTTC. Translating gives CATSRDRGQGYGYTF.

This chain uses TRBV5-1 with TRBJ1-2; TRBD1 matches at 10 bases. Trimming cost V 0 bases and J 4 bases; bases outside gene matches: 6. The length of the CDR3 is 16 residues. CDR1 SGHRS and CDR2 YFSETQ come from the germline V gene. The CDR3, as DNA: TGCGCCAGCAGCTTGGAGGGGACAGGGGAGAGCTATGGCTACACCTTC. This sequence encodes CASSLEGTGESYGYTF.

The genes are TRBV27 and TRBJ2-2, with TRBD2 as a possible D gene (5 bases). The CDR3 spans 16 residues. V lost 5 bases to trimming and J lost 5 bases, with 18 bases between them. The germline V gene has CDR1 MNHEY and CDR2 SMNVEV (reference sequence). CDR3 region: CASSAYSARVTGELFF. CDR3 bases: TGTGCCAGCAGTGCTTACTCAGCGAGGGTAACCGGGGAGCTGTTTTTT.

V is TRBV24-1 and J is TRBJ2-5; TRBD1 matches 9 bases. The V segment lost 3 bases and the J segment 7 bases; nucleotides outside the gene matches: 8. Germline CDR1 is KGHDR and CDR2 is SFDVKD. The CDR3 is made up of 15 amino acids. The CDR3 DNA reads TGTGCCACCAGTGATCGGACAGGGGACCTCAGGACCCAGTACTTC. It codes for CATSDRTGDLRTQYF.

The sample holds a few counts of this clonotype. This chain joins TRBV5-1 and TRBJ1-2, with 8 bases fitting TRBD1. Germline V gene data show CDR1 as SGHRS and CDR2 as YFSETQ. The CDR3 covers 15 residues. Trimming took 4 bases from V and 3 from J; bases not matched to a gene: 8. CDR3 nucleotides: TGCGCCAGCAGCGCTGGACAGGGAGGTCACTATGGCTACACCTTC. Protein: CASSAGQGGHYGYTF.

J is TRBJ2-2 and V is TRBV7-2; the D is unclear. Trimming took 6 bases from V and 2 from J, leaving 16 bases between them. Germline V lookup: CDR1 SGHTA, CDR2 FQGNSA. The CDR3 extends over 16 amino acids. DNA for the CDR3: TGTGCCAGCAGGTTGCGGTCCCCGAGCAACACCGGGGAGCTGTTTTTT. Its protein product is CASRLRSPSNTGELFF.

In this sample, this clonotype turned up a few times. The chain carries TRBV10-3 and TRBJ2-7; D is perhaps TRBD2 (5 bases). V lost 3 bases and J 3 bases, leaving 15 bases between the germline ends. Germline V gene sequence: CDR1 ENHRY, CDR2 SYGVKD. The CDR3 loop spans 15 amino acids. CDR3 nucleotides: TGTGCCATCAGTGACAGGACTTTTGGCGGCTACGAGCAGTACTTC. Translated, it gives CAISDRTFGGYEQYF.

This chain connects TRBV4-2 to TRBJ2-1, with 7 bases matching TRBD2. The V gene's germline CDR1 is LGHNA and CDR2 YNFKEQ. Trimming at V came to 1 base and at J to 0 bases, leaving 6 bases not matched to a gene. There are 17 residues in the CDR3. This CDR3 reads CASSQVASGFSYNEQFF. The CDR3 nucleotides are TGTGCCAGCAGCCAAGTTGCTAGCGGCTTCTCCTACAATGAGCAGTTCTTC.

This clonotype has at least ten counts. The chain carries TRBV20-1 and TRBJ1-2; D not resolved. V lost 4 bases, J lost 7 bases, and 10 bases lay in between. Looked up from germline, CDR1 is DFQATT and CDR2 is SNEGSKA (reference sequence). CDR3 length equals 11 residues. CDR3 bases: TGCAGTGCTACCGAATGGGGTGGCTACACCTTC. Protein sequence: CSATEWGGYTF.

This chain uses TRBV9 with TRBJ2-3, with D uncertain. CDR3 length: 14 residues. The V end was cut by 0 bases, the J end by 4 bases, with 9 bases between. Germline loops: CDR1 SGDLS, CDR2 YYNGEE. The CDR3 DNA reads TGTGCCAGCAGCGTAGGCAGTCTGTCAGATACGCAGTATTTT. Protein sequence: CASSVGSLSDTQYF. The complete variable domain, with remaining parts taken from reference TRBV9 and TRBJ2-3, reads DSGVTQTPKHLITATGQRVTLRCSPRSGDLSVYWYQQSLDQGLQFLIQYYNGEERAKGNILERFSAQQFPDLHSELNLSSLELGDSALYFCASSVGSLSDTQYFGPGTRLTVL.

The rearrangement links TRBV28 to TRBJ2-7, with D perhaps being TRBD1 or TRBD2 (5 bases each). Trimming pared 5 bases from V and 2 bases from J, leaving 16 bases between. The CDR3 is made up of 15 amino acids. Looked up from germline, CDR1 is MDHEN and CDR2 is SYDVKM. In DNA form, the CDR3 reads TGTGCCAGCAGTCGGGACCCCTACGGCGCCTACGAGCAGTACTTC. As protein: CASSRDPYGAYEQYF.

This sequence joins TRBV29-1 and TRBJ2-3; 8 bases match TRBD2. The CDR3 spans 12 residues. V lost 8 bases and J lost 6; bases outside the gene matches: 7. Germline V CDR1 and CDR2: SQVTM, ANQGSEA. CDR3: CSPLVAGDTQYF. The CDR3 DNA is TGCAGCCCCCTCGTAGCGGGGGATACGCAGTATTTT.

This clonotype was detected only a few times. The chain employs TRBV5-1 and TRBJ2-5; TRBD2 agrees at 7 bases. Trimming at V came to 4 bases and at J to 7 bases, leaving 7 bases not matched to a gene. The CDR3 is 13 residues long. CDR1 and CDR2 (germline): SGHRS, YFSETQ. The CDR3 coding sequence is TGCGCCAGCAGCGCGGGAGTTGAGGGGACCCAGTACTTC. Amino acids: CASSAGVEGTQYF.

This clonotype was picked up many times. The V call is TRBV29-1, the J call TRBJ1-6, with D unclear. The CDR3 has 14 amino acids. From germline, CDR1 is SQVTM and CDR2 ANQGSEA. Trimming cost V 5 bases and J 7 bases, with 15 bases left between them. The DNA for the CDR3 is TGCAGCGTTCCCGTGGCAACGAGGAATTCACCCCTCCACTTT. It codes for CSVPVATRNSPLHF. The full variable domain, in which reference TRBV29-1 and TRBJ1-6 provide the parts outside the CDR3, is SAVISQKPSRDICQRGTSLTIQCQVDSQVTMMFWYRQQPGQSLTLIATANQGSEATYESGFVIDKFPISRPNLTFSTLTVSNMSPEDSSIYLCSVPVATRNSPLHFGNGTRLTVT.